Sequencing of this T cell receptor beta chain was carried out in a study of blood T cell repertoires in COVID-19. Study-level information: T cells, B-cell-depleted T cells, or PBMCs supplied cDNA or gDNA.

The CDR3 totals 15 residues. Germline V CDR1 and CDR2: SGHNT, YYREEE (reference sequence). The junction had 10 bases not matched to a gene; V was cut back by 3 bases and J by 5 bases. This clone was seen a few times. In the original processing: Nucleated cell counts were estimated from reference gene primer amplification. Profiled with immunoSEQ multiplex PCR; TCRdb holds only in-frame clones, not every one. The V and J calls and clone size were taken over from that table, and D and trimming were inferred from the DNA. There are some 220,000 clones in the sample; roughly 85% occur only once, and about 2.5% lies in the top ten. Seattle patients were enrolled while actively infected and followed longitudinally.

This clonotype was obtained from a woman aged 65 to 85 with COVID-19, enrolled during active disease. The V call is TRBV5-4, the J call TRBJ1-2; 7 nucleotides match TRBD1. Specimen: peripheral blood. The CDR3 region has the DNA TGTGCCAGCAGCTGGAATCCCGGGACAGAGTATGGCTACACCTTC. It codes for CASSWNPGTEYGYTF.